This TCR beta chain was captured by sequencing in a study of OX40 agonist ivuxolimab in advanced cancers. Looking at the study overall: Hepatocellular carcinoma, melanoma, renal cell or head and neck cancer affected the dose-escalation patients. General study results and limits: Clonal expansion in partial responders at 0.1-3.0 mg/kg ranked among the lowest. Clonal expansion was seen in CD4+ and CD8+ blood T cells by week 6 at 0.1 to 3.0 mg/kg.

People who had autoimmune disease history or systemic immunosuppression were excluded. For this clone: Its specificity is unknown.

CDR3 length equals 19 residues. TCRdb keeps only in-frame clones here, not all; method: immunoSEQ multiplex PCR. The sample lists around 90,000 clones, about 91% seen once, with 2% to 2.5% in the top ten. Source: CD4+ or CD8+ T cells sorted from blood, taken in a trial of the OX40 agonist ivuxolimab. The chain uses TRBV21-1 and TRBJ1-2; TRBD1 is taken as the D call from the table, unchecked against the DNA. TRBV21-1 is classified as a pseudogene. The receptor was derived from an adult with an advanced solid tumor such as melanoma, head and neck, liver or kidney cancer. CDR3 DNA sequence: TGTGCCAGCAGCAAATTGGCGACGGGACAGAGGAGTAATGGGTATGGCTACACCTTC. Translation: CASSKLATGQRSNGYGYTF.